This TCR beta chain was documented in a study of blood T cells in healthy people across ages. Whole-study findings and limits: Long-lived donors had more naive CD4+ cells and higher diversity than aged donors. Because sorting was not performed, PBMCs prevented conclusive naive versus antigen-experienced comparison.

Note on this clonotype: Antigen: not known.

Trimming pared 8 bases from V and 11 bases from J, leaving 10 bases between. The CDR3 has 10 residues. Germline V gives CDR1 SNHLY, CDR2 FYNNEI. Sample-barcoded 5' priming and a J-beta primer mix drove a second PCR of roughly 6 to 12 cycles. Each cDNA molecule received a tag from a template-switch adaptor that had 12 random nucleotides. TCRdb re-called the 5' RACE reads with MiXCR, one entry per CDR3 protein. In the table there are roughly 830,000 distinct CDR3 sequences, 55% to 65% of which are singletons. The sample was blood. The sequence was obtained from a man aged 25 to 40 in good health. The chain recombines TRBV2 with TRBJ2-1, with D tentatively TRBD2 (6 bases). The CDR3 protein is CASERAKQFF. In DNA, the CDR3 is TGTGCCAGCGAGCGGGCTAAGCAGTTCTTC.